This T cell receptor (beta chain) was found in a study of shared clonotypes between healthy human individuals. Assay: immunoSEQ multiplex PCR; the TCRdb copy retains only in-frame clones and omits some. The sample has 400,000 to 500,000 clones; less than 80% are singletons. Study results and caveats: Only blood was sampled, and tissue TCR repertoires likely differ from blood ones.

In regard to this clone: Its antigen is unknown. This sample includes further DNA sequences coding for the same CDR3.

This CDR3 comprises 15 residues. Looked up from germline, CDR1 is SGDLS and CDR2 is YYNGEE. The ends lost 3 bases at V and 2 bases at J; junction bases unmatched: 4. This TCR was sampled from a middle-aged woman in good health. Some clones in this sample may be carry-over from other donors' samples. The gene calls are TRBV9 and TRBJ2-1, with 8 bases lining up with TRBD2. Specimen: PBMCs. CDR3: CASSESGGTYNEQFF. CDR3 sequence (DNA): TGTGCCAGCAGCGAAAGCGGGGGAACCTACAATGAGCAGTTCTTC. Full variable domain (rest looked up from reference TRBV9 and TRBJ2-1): DSGVTQTPKHLITATGQRVTLRCSPRSGDLSVYWYQQSLDQGLQFLIQYYNGEERAKGNILERFSAQQFPDLHSELNLSSLELGDSALYFCASSESGGTYNEQFFGPGTRLTVL.